Presented here are 27 T cell receptor beta chains from one specimen sequenced in a study of blood T cell repertoires in COVID-19. The data were produced by immunoSEQ multiplex PCR, yet TCRdb's version contains in-frame clones alone and is incomplete. This sample has fewer than 400,000 clones, with 85% found just once. The sample taken for sequencing was PBMCs or T cells enriched from blood (not recorded which). The receptor set was obtained from a woman aged 30 to 39 who had been exposed to COVID-19.

This clone was recorded a few times. The genes are TRBV12-5 and TRBJ2-3, with 7 bases that match TRBD2. The CDR3 is 16 residues long. Germline assignment: CDR1 LGHNT and CDR2 FRNRAP. V lost 5 bases to trimming and J lost 6 bases; unmatched junction nucleotides: 14. The CDR3 nucleotides are TGTGCTAGTGGTCCGTCGGGGGGAGGCCTCACGGATACGCAGTATTTT. Protein product: CASGPSGGGLTDTQYF. Supplemented by reference TRBV12-5 and TRBJ2-3, the full variable domain reads DARVTQTPRHKVTEMGQEVTMRCQPILGHNTVFWYRQTMMQGLELLAYFRNRAPLDDSGMPKDRFSAEMPDATLATLKIQPSEPRDSAVYFCASGPSGGGLTDTQYFGPGTRLTVL.

This chain joins TRBV27 and TRBJ1-2; 7 nucleotides match TRBD1. V shed 5 bases, J shed 6 bases, and the junction held 12 bases outside the gene matches. Germline V gene lookup returns CDR1 MNHEY and CDR2 SMNVEV (reference sequence). The CDR3 consists of 15 residues. The CDR3 sequence: CASSAIGQAVNGYTF. The CDR3 bases are TGTGCCAGCAGTGCCATTGGACAGGCCGTTAATGGCTACACCTTC.

This clone has more than one count but fewer than ten. V and J are TRBV4-1 and TRBJ1-5; D is unresolved. Germline CDR1 and CDR2: MGHRA and YSYEKL. The CDR3 sequence is 15 residues long. Deletions cut 3 bases from V and 0 bases from J, with 9 bases between. DNA for the CDR3: TGCGCCAGCAGCCAGCAGGTCCTTAGCAATCAGCCCCAGCATTTT. Its translation: CASSQQVLSNQPQHF.

The gene calls are TRBV5-4 and TRBJ1-1, with 7 bases that match TRBD1. The CDR3 sequence is 14 residues long. Germline loops: CDR1 SGHNT, CDR2 YYREEE (reference sequence). J lost 0 bases, V lost 5 bases, and 4 bases had no gene match. CDR3: CASRGDSLNTEAFF. The CDR3 DNA reads as TGTGCCAGCAGGGGGGACAGTCTGAACACTGAAGCTTTCTTT.

The V and J genes are TRBV13 and TRBJ1-1; D is undetermined. The CDR3 is 14 amino acids. From germline, CDR1 is PRHDT and CDR2 FYEKMQ (reference sequence). Trimming took off 6 bases at V and 4 bases at J, with 15 bases between the two ends. Written as DNA, the CDR3 is TGTGCCAGCAGGCCGCGGCCAGAAGCCACTGAAGCTTTCTTT. Protein: CASRPRPEATEAFF.

The J gene is TRBJ1-5, the V gene TRBV28; perhaps TRBD1 as D (5 bases). This CDR3 region has 15 residues. The germline V gene encodes CDR1 MDHEN and CDR2 SYDVKM. V shed 8 bases and J shed 1 base, with 15 bases lying between them. Here the CDR3 DNA reads TGTGCCAGCGAGCAGGGATTGGGGAGCAATCAGCCCCAGCATTTT. Translated, it gives CASEQGLGSNQPQHF.

The chain links TRBV28 to TRBJ2-1; TRBD2 aligns across 9 bases. With 3 bases clipped from V and 3 bases from J, the junction kept 3 bases outside the gene matches. CDR1 and CDR2 (germline): MDHEN, SYDVKM. The CDR3 has 15 residues. CDR3: CASSFVRGGYNEQFF. CDR3 sequence (DNA): TGTGCCAGCAGTTTCGTGCGGGGGGGCTACAATGAGCAGTTCTTC.

The chain uses TRBV9 and TRBJ2-7; 9 bases are shared with TRBD2. With V trimmed by 0 bases and J by 6 bases, 10 bases remained unmatched. The CDR3 covers 16 residues. CDR1 SGDLS and CDR2 YYNGEE come from the germline V gene. CDR3 bases: TGTGCCAGCAGCGTAGGAGTGGCTATAGCGGGAGCCGAGCAGTACTTC. Protein product: CASSVGVAIAGAEQYF.

This sequence joins TRBV30 and TRBJ1-1; possible D gene TRBD1, 6 bases. Germline loops: CDR1 GTSNPN, CDR2 SVGIG (reference sequence). Trimming pared 0 bases from V and 1 base from J, leaving 15 bases between. This CDR3 is 16 amino acids long. This chain's CDR3 is CAWSVKAGARNTEAFF. The CDR3 DNA reads TGTGCCTGGAGTGTAAAGGCAGGGGCTCGGAACACTGAAGCTTTCTTT.

In this sample, this clone turned up once. The chain combines TRBV27 with TRBJ1-1, with 9 positions matching TRBD1. The CDR3 has 17 residues. Trimming cost V 4 bases and J 1 base; bases outside gene matches: 10. The germline V gene has CDR1 MNHEY and CDR2 SMNVEV (reference sequence). CDR3 sequence: CASSSITGTGKNTEAFF. The CDR3 DNA sequence: TGTGCCAGCAGTTCGATCACCGGGACAGGGAAGAACACTGAAGCTTTCTTT.

The chain carries TRBV27 and TRBJ2-7; 9 nucleotides line up with TRBD1. Trimming cost V 5 bases and J 3 bases; bases outside gene matches: 11. Germline V CDR1 and CDR2: MNHEY, SMNVEV (reference sequence). The CDR3 is 16 amino acids. The CDR3 loop reads CASSPEKGQGRYEQYF. The CDR3 coding sequence is TGTGCCAGCAGTCCAGAAAAGGGACAGGGTCGCTACGAGCAGTACTTC.

V usage is TRBV30 and J usage is TRBJ2-4, with D perhaps TRBD2 (5 bases). Germline V gene sequence: CDR1 GTSNPN, CDR2 SVGIG (reference sequence). V was trimmed by 2 bases and J by 4 bases, leaving 12 bases between them. The CDR3 runs 14 residues. In nucleotides, the CDR3 is TGTGCCTGGAGTCCCTATAGCGAGAAAAACATTCAGTACTTC. It translates to CAWSPYSEKNIQYF.

The chain joins TRBV4-3 to TRBJ1-2, with 9 bases identical to TRBD1. V trimming: 1 base; J trimming: 4 bases; junction bases outside the gene matches: 7. Germline values: CDR1 LGHNA, CDR2 YSLEER. The CDR3 is 16 amino acids. The CDR3 bases are TGCGCCAGCAGCCAAGGCTACAGGGGGCCGAGCTATGGCTACACCTTC. This encodes CASSQGYRGPSYGYTF.

This chain connects TRBV5-1 to TRBJ2-1; 10 nucleotides align to TRBD1. CDR3 length equals 14 residues. Germline CDR1 SGHRS, CDR2 YFSETQ. V gave up 4 bases and J gave up 5 bases; unmatched junction bases: 3. CDR3 nucleotide sequence: TGCGCCAGCAGCGCGGACAGGGGGAACAATGAGCAGTTCTTC. Amino acid sequence: CASSADRGNNEQFF.

V is TRBV7-9 and J is TRBJ1-1, with D possibly TRBD1 on 5 matching bases. Germline V gene lookup returns CDR1 SEHNR and CDR2 FQNEAQ (reference sequence). The CDR3 length is 15 residues. The V end was cut by 2 bases, the J end by 7 bases, with 17 bases between. CDR3 in DNA: TGTGCCAGCAGCTTATCAGGGATAGATCGATATGAAGCTTTCTTT. It yields the protein CASSLSGIDRYEAFF.

This clone was found a few times. The chain combines TRBV7-3 with TRBJ2-2, with D possibly being TRBD1 (6 bases). The CDR3 extends over 14 amino acids. CDR1 is SGHTA and CDR2 is FQGTGA in the germline V gene. Trimming stripped 5 bases from V and 4 bases from J, with 11 bases between. This CDR3 reads CASSPQGSTGELFF. The CDR3 nucleotides read TGTGCCAGCAGCCCCCAGGGGAGCACCGGGGAGCTGTTTTTT.

The chain links TRBV28 to TRBJ2-7, with TRBD1 matching 8 bases. V lost 6 bases to trimming and J lost 2 bases; unmatched junction nucleotides: 18. CDR1 and CDR2 from the germline V gene are MDHEN and SYDVKM. The CDR3 sequence is 18 residues long. The CDR3: CASSPAAETGTGTYEQYF. CDR3 DNA sequence: TGTGCCAGCAGCCCTGCCGCCGAGACCGGGACAGGAACCTACGAGCAGTACTTC.

The chain uses TRBV5-5 and TRBJ2-1, with D maybe TRBD1 (6 bases). The CDR3 totals 13 residues. Germline values: CDR1 SGHKS, CDR2 YYEKEE (reference sequence). V shed 0 bases and J shed 9 bases, with 10 bases lying between them. The CDR3 DNA follows: TGTGCCAGCAGCTTGGTCGAGGGGGTTGAGCAGTTCTTC. Translated, it gives CASSLVEGVEQFF.

This clone came up a few times. This chain connects TRBV7-3 to TRBJ1-1; TRBD1 matches 9 bases. The CDR3 has 13 amino acids. The V and J ends lost 3 bases and 8 bases, in that order; junction bases with no gene match: 4. Germline lookup yields CDR1 SGHTA and CDR2 FQGTGA. CDR3 sequence (DNA): TGTGCCAGCAGCTTCTCGGGACAGGGAGAAGCTTTCTTT. This gives the protein CASSFSGQGEAFF.

CDR3 residues: CASSPGTGDYEQYF. CDR3 sequence (DNA): TGTGCCAGCAGCCCCGGGACAGGGGACTACGAGCAGTACTTC. V usage is TRBV9 and J usage is TRBJ2-7; 10 nucleotides line up with TRBD1. CDR1 is SGDLS, CDR2 YYNGEE, per germline. The V segment lost 4 bases and the J segment 3 bases; nucleotides outside the gene matches: 4. The CDR3 runs to 14 residues.

The table lists this clone with a few counts. The J gene is TRBJ1-3, the V gene TRBV7-8; D is ambiguous. Trimming shortened V by 1 base and J by 0 bases, and 7 bases separated the two germline ends. Germline V gene sequence: CDR1 SGHVS, CDR2 FQNEAQ. This CDR3 region has 15 residues. CDR3 DNA sequence: TGTGCCAGCAGCTTAGGTGCCTACTCTGGAAACACCATATATTTT. Protein product: CASSLGAYSGNTIYF.

The V gene is TRBV7-9, the J gene TRBJ2-3, with D possibly matching TRBD1 (5 bases). In germline, CDR1 is SEHNR, CDR2 FQNEAQ (reference sequence). The CDR3 totals 16 residues. V lost 0 bases to trimming and J lost 2 bases, with 12 bases between them. CDR3 coding DNA: TGTGCCAGCAGCTTAGCTCCTACAGGACACACAGATACGCAGTATTTT. Residues: CASSLAPTGHTDTQYF.

This chain uses TRBV30 with TRBJ2-1; 9 nucleotides align to TRBD2. The CDR3 is made up of 15 amino acids. The germline V gene has CDR1 GTSNPN and CDR2 SVGIG (reference sequence). Germline trimming cut 4 bases from V and 2 bases from J; bases unmatched to any gene: 6. The chain's CDR3 is CAWISSGGPYNEQFF. The CDR3 DNA sequence: TGTGCCTGGATAAGTAGCGGGGGCCCCTACAATGAGCAGTTCTTC.

V and J are TRBV6-2 or TRBV6-3 and TRBJ1-5; 9 bases align to TRBD1. The V gene's germline CDR1 is MNHEY and CDR2 SVGEGT. The length of the CDR3 is 18 residues. With V trimmed by 2 bases and J by 0 bases, 8 bases remained unmatched. The CDR3 sequence: CASSYETGGGHSNQPQHF. The CDR3 nucleotides read TGTGCCAGCAGTTACGAGACAGGGGGGGGGCATAGCAATCAGCCCCAGCATTTT.

The CDR3 DNA reads as TGCGCCAGCAGGGTTACTAGCGGGAGCCACAATGAGCAGTTCTTC. Translated: CASRVTSGSHNEQFF. The chain carries TRBV5-1 and TRBJ2-1; 11 bases map to TRBD2. Germline-derived CDR1 and CDR2 are SGHRS and YFSETQ. Trimming at V came to 5 bases and at J to 5 bases, leaving 6 bases not matched to a gene. CDR3 length equals 15 residues.

The rearrangement uses TRBV7-2 and TRBJ2-2; possibly TRBD2 for D (5 bases). From germline, CDR1 is SGHTA and CDR2 FQGNSA. V lost 6 bases and J lost 7, with 18 bases in between. The CDR3 has 15 residues. CDR3 in DNA: TGTGCCAGCAGTTTATATGATCGGGATATCGGGGAGCTGTTTTTT. This gives the protein CASSLYDRDIGELFF. Together with reference TRBV7-2 and TRBJ2-2, the CDR3 gives the full variable domain: GAGVSQSPSNKVTEKGKDVELRCDPISGHTALYWYRQSLGQGLEFLIYFQGNSAPDKSGLPSDRFSAERTGGSVSTLTIQRTQQEDSAVYLCASSLYDRDIGELFFGEGSRLTVL.

This chain uses TRBV7-9 with TRBJ1-6, with D maybe TRBD1 (5 bases). Germline V lookup: CDR1 SEHNR, CDR2 FQNEAQ (reference sequence). Trimming removed 0 bases from V and 10 bases from J, with 10 bases in between. The CDR3 loop spans 14 amino acids. CDR3: CASSLAGGKSPLHF. Written as DNA, the CDR3 is TGTGCCAGCAGCTTAGCCGGGGGAAAATCACCCCTCCACTTT. Together with reference TRBV7-9 and TRBJ1-6, the CDR3 gives the full variable domain: DTGVSQNPRHKITKRGQNVTFRCDPISEHNRLYWYRQTLGQGPEFLTYFQNEAQLEKSRLLSDRFSAERPKGSFSTLEIQRTEQGDSAMYLCASSLAGGKSPLHFGNGTRLTVT.